The 8 T cell receptor beta chains below were found in one sample sequenced in a study of graft-versus-host responses after intestinal transplantation. Sequencing was performed with immunoSEQ multiplex PCR; in TCRdb, only in-frame clones are kept and a portion is missing. Of tens of thousands of clones in the sample, 85% to 90% were seen once. Sequenced material: PBMCs, taken 26 days after transplant. These receptors came from a human patient who received an intestinal transplant, so some T cells may come from the graft donor.

The chain joins TRBV27 to TRBJ2-7; 8 bases agree with TRBD1. Germline V gives CDR1 MNHEY, CDR2 SMNVEV (reference sequence). The length of the CDR3 is 20 residues. With V trimmed by 5 bases and J by 1 base, 22 bases remained unmatched. Here the CDR3 reads CASSHRGSTRRQGFSYEQYF. The CDR3 DNA reads TGTGCCAGCAGTCATAGGGGATCGACTAGGAGACAGGGGTTTTCCTACGAGCAGTACTTC.

V usage is TRBV6-1 and J usage is TRBJ2-7, with D maybe TRBD2 (5 bases). V was shortened by 4 bases and J by 3 bases, with 25 bases between the two germline ends. Germline CDR1 reads MNHNS; CDR2 reads SASEGT. The CDR3 has 18 amino acids. This CDR3 reads CASSARAAALGENYEQYV. In DNA form, the CDR3 reads TGTGCCAGCAGTGCCCGGGCGGCCGCCCTTGGGGAGAACTACGAGCAGTACGTC.

The rearrangement links TRBV28 to TRBJ1-3; weak D call: TRBD1 (6 bases). Trimming pared 3 bases from V and 1 base from J, leaving 10 bases between. Germline V gene data show CDR1 as MDHEN and CDR2 as SYDVKM. This CDR3 is 15 amino acids long. The CDR3 is CASSFLGASGNTIYF. The CDR3 DNA reads TGTGCCAGCAGTTTTTTGGGGGCGTCTGGAAACACCATATATTTT.

The V and J genes are TRBV28 and TRBJ1-5; D remains unclear. Looked up from germline, CDR1 is MDHEN and CDR2 is SYDVKM. V lost 1 base and J 7 bases, leaving 11 bases between the germline ends. CDR3 length: 14 residues. This chain's CDR3 is CASSLFQAGQPQHF. CDR3 in DNA: TGTGCCAGCAGTTTATTCCAGGCGGGGCAGCCCCAGCATTTT. The full variable domain, completed using reference TRBV28 and TRBJ1-5, is DVKVTQSSRYLVKRTGEKVFLECVQDMDHENMFWYRQDPGLGLRLIYFSYDVKMKEKGDIPEGYSVSREKKERFSLILESASTNQTSMYLCASSLFQAGQPQHFGDGTRLSIL.

The genes are TRBV6-1 and TRBJ1-5; D uncertain. V lost 6 bases and J 3 bases, leaving 15 bases between the germline ends. The CDR3 runs 15 residues. CDR1 and CDR2 (germline): MNHNS, SASEGT. The chain's CDR3 is CASSGDRRFNQPQHF. The CDR3 DNA reads TGTGCCAGCAGCGGAGATCGGAGGTTCAATCAGCCCCAGCATTTT.

The V gene is TRBV14, the J gene TRBJ2-5, with 9 bases aligning to TRBD2. The J segment lost 5 bases and the V segment lost 4 bases, leaving 8 bases of the junction unmatched. The CDR3 has 15 residues. Germline V CDR1 and CDR2: SGHDN, FVKESK. The CDR3 protein is CASSRGTSGFETQYF. CDR3 bases: TGTGCCAGCAGCCGTGGAACTAGCGGGTTTGAGACCCAGTACTTC.

V usage is TRBV5-1 and J usage is TRBJ2-5; TRBD2 is a possible D gene (7 bases). In germline, CDR1 is SGHRS, CDR2 YFSETQ. CDR3 length: 16 amino acids. V lost 3 bases, J lost 2 bases, and 17 bases lay in between. The CDR3 spells CASSYNMRGPQETQYF. The CDR3, as DNA: TGCGCCAGCAGCTACAATATGCGGGGGCCACAAGAGACCCAGTACTTC.

The J gene is TRBJ1-5, the V gene TRBV5-1, with TRBD1 matching over 10 bases. The CDR3 is made up of 14 amino acids. After removal of 4 bases from V and 5 bases from J, the junction contained 3 bases not matched to a gene. The germline V gene encodes CDR1 SGHRS and CDR2 YFSETQ. CDR3 coding DNA: TGCGCCAGCAGCCCCGGGACAGGGGATCAGCCCCAGCATTTT. Translating gives CASSPGTGDQPQHF.